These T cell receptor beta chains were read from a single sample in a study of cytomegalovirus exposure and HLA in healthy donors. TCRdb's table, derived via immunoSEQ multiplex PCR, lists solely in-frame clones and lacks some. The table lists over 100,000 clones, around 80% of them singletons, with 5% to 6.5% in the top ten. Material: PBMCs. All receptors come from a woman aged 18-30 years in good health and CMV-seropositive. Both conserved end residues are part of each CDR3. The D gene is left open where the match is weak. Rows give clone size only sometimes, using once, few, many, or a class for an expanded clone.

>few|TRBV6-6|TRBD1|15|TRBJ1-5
TGTGCCAGCACCCGGGACAGGGTCCGCAATCAGCCCCAGCATTTT
CASTRDRVRNQPQHF
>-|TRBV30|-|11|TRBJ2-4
TGTGCCCTAGTAGCCAAAAACATTCAGTACTTC
CALVAKNIQYF
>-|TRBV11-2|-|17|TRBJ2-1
TGTGCCAGCAGCCGGAATAAGCGTGGGTCCTCCTACAATGAGCAGTTCTTC
CASSRNKRGSSYNEQFF
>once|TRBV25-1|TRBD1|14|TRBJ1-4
TGTGCCAGCAGGAGACAGGGGAGTGGTGAAAAACTGTTTTTT
CASRRQGSGEKLFF
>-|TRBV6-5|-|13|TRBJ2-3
TGTGCCAGCAGTAACCTAGTAGTAGATACGCAGTATTTT
CASSNLVVDTQYF
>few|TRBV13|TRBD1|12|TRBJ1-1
TGTGCCAGCAGCTTAGCTGACAGGGCAGCTTTCTTT
CASSLADRAAFF
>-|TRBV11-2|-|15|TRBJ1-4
TGTGCCAGCAGCCCACCAATCCCCCCGCGCGAAAAACTGTTTTTT
CASSPPIPPREKLFF
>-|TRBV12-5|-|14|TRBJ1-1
TGTGCTAGTGGTACAGGCGGGGGGAACACTGAAGCTTTCTTT
CASGTGGGNTEAFF
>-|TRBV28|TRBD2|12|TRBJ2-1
TGTGCCAGCAGCCATCCCGGGACTAGCGTTTTCTTC
CASSHPGTSVFF
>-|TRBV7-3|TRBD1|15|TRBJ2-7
TGTGCCAGCAGCCAAACCGGGACAGGGGCCTACGAGCAGTACTTC
CASSQTGTGAYEQYF
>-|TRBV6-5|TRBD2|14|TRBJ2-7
TGTGCCAGCAGTTACCAGCGGGGCTCCTACGAGCAGTACTTC
CASSYQRGSYEQYF
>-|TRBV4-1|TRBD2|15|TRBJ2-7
TGCGCCAGCAGCCAGCCCGGGACTAGCGGCCACGAGCAGTACTTC
CASSQPGTSGHEQYF
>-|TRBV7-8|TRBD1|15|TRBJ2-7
TGTGCCAGCAGCCCTCGACAGGGGGCGATCTACGAGCAGTACTTC
CASSPRQGAIYEQYF
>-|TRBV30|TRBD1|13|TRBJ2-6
TGTGCCGGACAGGCTTCTGGGGCCAACGTCCTGACTTTC
CAGQASGANVLTF
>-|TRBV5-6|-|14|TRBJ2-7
TGTGCCAGCAGCCGGGGAAGCAGCCTCTACGAGCAGTACTTC
CASSRGSSLYEQYF
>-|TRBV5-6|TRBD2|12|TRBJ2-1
TGTGCCAGCAGCTTGCCGGGACTAGCGCGGTTCTTC
CASSLPGLARFF
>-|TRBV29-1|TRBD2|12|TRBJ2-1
TGCAGCGTCCCCGGGGGGGCAAGTGAGCAGTTCTTC
CSVPGGASEQFF
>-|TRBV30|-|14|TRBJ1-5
TGTGCCTGGAGTGTAGAGTCAAGCAATCAGCCCCAGCATTTT
CAWSVESSNQPQHF
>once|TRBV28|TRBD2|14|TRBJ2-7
TGTGCCAGCAGAATTAGCGGGAGCTCCTACGAGCAGTACTTC
CASRISGSSYEQYF
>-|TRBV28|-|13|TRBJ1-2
TGTGCCAGCCTGGAGACAGGCCGGTGGGGCTACACCTTC
CASLETGRWGYTF
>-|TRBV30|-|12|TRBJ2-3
TGTGCCTGGAGTGCCCAGGCAGATACGCAGTATTTT
CAWSAQADTQYF
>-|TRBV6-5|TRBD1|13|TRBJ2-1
TGTGCCAGCATATCCGGGACAGGGCATGAGCAGTTCTTC
CASISGTGHEQFF
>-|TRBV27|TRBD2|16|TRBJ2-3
TGTGCCAGCAGTCCCGGGACTAGCGGGGCAACAGATACGCAGTATTTT
CASSPGTSGATDTQYF
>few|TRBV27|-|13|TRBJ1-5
TGTGCCAGCAAACCGAACAACAATCAGCCCCAGCATTTT
CASKPNNNQPQHF
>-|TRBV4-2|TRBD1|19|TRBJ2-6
TGTGCCAGCAGCCAAGGCCCCAGAGGGGGCTACTCTGGGGCCAACGTCCTGACTTTC
CASSQGPRGGYSGANVLTF
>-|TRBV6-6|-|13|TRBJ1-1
TGTGCCAGCAGTTACGGGCAGAACACTGAAGCTTTCTTT
CASSYGQNTEAFF
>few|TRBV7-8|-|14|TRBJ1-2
TGTGCCAGCAGCTTATTGGAAGGGGACTATGGCTACACCTTC
CASSLLEGDYGYTF
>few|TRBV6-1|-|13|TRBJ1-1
TGTGCCAGCAGGGAAAGGGGGAACACTGAAGCTTTCTTT
CASRERGNTEAFF
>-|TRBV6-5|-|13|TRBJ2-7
TGTGCCAGCAGCCTGGGCCCTGCCTACGAGCAGTACTTC
CASSLGPAYEQYF
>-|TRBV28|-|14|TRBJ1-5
TGTGCCACCCACGAGGGGGTGGTAAATCAGCCCCAGCATTTT
CATHEGVVNQPQHF
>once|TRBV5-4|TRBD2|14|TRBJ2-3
TGTGCCAGCAGACTAGCGGGAGTCCCAGATACGCAGTATTTT
CASRLAGVPDTQYF
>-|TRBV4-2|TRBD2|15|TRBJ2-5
TGTGCCAGCAGCCAGACTAGCGGGAGAGGAGAGACCCAGTACTTC
CASSQTSGRGETQYF
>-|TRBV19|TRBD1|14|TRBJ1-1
TGTGCCAGTAGCCCGGACAGGGTGAACACTGAAGCTTTCTTT
CASSPDRVNTEAFF
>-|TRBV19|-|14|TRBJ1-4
TGTGCCAGTAGTTTACAGGGTGTTAATGAAAAACTGTTTTTT
CASSLQGVNEKLFF
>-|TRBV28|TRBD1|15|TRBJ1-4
TGTGCCAGCAGTTATTTTGACAGGGTCGGCGAAAAACTGTTTTTT
CASSYFDRVGEKLFF
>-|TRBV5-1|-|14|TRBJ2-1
TGCGCCAGCAGCTCTGCACAGGAGATAGATGAGCAGTTCTTC
CASSSAQEIDEQFF
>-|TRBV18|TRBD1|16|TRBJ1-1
TGTGCCAGCTCACCACCGGGACAGGGGGCGCGGACTGAAGCTTTCTTT
CASSPPGQGARTEAFF
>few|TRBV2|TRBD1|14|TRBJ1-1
TGTGCCAGCAGTATATGGGGACAGGCCTCTGAAGCTTTCTTT
CASSIWGQASEAFF
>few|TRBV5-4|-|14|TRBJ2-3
TGTGCCAGCAGCTTGTTTTCTAGCACAGATACGCAGTATTTT
CASSLFSSTDTQYF
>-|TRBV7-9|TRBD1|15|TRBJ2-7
TGTGCCAGCATCGCCGGGACAGGGGCTTTTGGCGAGCAGTACTTC
CASIAGTGAFGEQYF
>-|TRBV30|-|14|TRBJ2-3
TGTGCCTGGAGTGTAGGAGGGGCGAACAGACTGCAGTATTTT
CAWSVGGANRLQYF
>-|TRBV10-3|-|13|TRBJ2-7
TGTGCCATCAGTCACGGAACAGGCTACGAGCAGTACTTC
CAISHGTGYEQYF
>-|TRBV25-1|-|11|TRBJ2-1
TGTGCCAGCAGCTCTAGGAATGAGCAGTTCTTC
CASSSRNEQFF
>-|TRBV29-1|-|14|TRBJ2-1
TGCAGCGTTGGGGGGGTGGGGGCCTACAATGAGCAGTTCTTC
CSVGGVGAYNEQFF
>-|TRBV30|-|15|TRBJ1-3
TGTGCCCGCGGGGGGTCGGAAGCTTTCGGAAACACCATATATTTT
CARGGSEAFGNTIYF
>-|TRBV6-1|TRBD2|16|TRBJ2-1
TGTGCCAGCAGTGGAGAACTAGCGGGAGATGGACATGAGCAGTTCTTC
CASSGELAGDGHEQFF
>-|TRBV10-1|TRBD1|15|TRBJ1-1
TGCGCCAGCAGTGAGTCGGGACAGGGGGCCACTGAAGCTTTCTTT
CASSESGQGATEAFF
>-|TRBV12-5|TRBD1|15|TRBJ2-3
TGTGCTAGTGGCAAGGACAGGGGGGTAACAGATACGCAGTATTTT
CASGKDRGVTDTQYF
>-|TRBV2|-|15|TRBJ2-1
TGTGCCAGCAGTGAACAGCGGAGCTCCTACAATGAGCAGTTCTTC
CASSEQRSSYNEQFF
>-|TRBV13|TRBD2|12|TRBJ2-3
TGTGCCAGCAGCGTCGGGGGGGATACGCAGTATTTT
CASSVGGDTQYF
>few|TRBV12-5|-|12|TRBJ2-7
TGTGCTAGTGTTCGCGGCTCCTACGAGCAGTACTTC
CASVRGSYEQYF
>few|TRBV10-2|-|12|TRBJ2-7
TGCGCCAGCAGTCCCACTATGTACGAGCAGTACTTC
CASSPTMYEQYF
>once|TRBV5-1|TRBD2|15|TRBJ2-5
TGCGCCAGCAATAGCGGGAGGGGTGGTATGGAGACCCAGTACTTC
CASNSGRGGMETQYF
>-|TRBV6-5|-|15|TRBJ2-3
TGTGCCAGCAGGACAATAGGGAGCTCTACAGATACGCAGTATTTT
CASRTIGSSTDTQYF